Below are 23 T cell receptor beta chains sequenced from a single sample in a study of cytomegalovirus exposure and HLA in healthy donors. Vbeta (60) and Jbeta (13) primers were used in the PCR. Profiled with immunoSEQ multiplex PCR; TCRdb holds only in-frame clones, not every one. Of about 160,000 clones listed, approximately 77% are singletons. The source material was PBMCs. Receptors originate from a female donor in good health and CMV-seronegative.

The chain recombines TRBV4-1 with TRBJ2-5, with 10 bases lining up with TRBD2. J gave up 4 bases and V 4 bases, and 9 bases lay outside the gene matches. Germline CDR1 and CDR2: MGHRA and YSYEKL. The CDR3 spans 16 residues. CDR3 DNA: TGCGCCAGCAGCCCGACGCCTAGCGGGAGTGGAGAGACCCAGTACTTC. Its translation is CASSPTPSGSGETQYF.

V gene TRBV27 combines with J gene TRBJ1-2; possibly TRBD1 for D (6 bases). The germline V gene has CDR1 MNHEY and CDR2 SMNVEV (reference sequence). V lost 4 bases to trimming and J lost 2 bases, with 11 bases between them. CDR3 length equals 14 residues. The DNA of the CDR3 is TGTGCCAGCAGTTCCGACACAGGGAACTATGGCTACACCTTC. This encodes CASSSDTGNYGYTF.

This clone was seen just once. The CDR3 sequence: CASSWRDARDTEAFF. The CDR3 region has the DNA TGCGCCAGCAGCTGGCGGGACGCGAGGGACACTGAAGCTTTCTTT. This chain joins TRBV5-1 and TRBJ1-1; D is perhaps TRBD1 (5 bases). CDR1 SGHRS and CDR2 YFSETQ come from the germline V gene. The CDR3 runs to 15 residues. V lost 3 bases to trimming and J lost 3 bases, with 15 bases between them.

The chain couples TRBV9 to TRBJ1-1, with no clear D. The CDR3 is 15 amino acids. The V gene lost 3 bases and the J gene lost 0 bases, with 12 bases spanning the gap. Germline values: CDR1 SGDLS, CDR2 YYNGEE. CDR3 DNA: TGTGCCAGCAGCGACTCCAAGAACGTGAACACTGAAGCTTTCTTT. This encodes CASSDSKNVNTEAFF. The variable domain in full, completed from reference TRBV9 and TRBJ1-1, reads DSGVTQTPKHLITATGQRVTLRCSPRSGDLSVYWYQQSLDQGLQFLIQYYNGEERAKGNILERFSAQQFPDLHSELNLSSLELGDSALYFCASSDSKNVNTEAFFGQGTRLTVV.

The rearrangement uses TRBV19 and TRBJ1-2, with 10 bases identical to TRBD1. CDR1 is LNHDA, CDR2 SQIVND, per germline (reference sequence). The CDR3 is 14 amino acids. J was trimmed by 4 bases and V by 6 bases; bases with no gene match: 5. CDR3 sequence reads: CASRLGQGGYGYTF. CDR3 sequence (DNA): TGTGCCAGTAGACTAGGACAGGGGGGCTATGGCTACACCTTC.

The V gene is TRBV5-8, the J gene TRBJ2-7; D is unresolved. V lost 4 bases, J lost 1 base, and 3 bases lay in between. The CDR3 runs 11 residues. Germline CDR1 and CDR2: SGHTS and YDEGEE. CDR3 loop: CASSPSYEQYF. The DNA for the CDR3 is TGTGCCAGCAGCCCATCCTACGAGCAGTACTTC.

J is TRBJ1-1 and V is TRBV6-5, with TRBD1 as a possible D gene (6 bases). Trimming took off 6 bases at V and 1 base at J, with 12 bases between the two ends. The CDR3 is 14 residues long. Per germline, CDR1 MNHEY and CDR2 SVGAGI. CDR3 sequence (DNA): TGTGCCAGCAGCGGACAGACACGGAACACTGAAGCTTTCTTT. Amino acid sequence: CASSGQTRNTEAFF.

The chain carries TRBV18 and TRBJ2-6; the D is unclear. Germline CDR1 is KGHSH and CDR2 is LQKENI. This CDR3 spans 17 amino acids. The germline V and J ends were trimmed by 4 bases and 0 bases, with 13 bases remaining between them. The CDR3 sequence: CASSQTQSPSGANVLTF. CDR3 bases: TGTGCCAGCTCACAGACTCAGTCTCCCTCTGGGGCCAACGTCCTGACTTTC.

V gene TRBV9 combines with J gene TRBJ2-5, with 14 bases identical to TRBD2. This CDR3 has 17 residues. CDR1 is SGDLS, CDR2 YYNGEE, per germline. V lost 3 bases and J lost 2; bases outside the gene matches: 6. The CDR3 DNA reads as TGTGCCAGCAGCGGGGGGACTAGCGGGAGTAGGCAAGAGACCCAGTACTTC. It yields the protein CASSGGTSGSRQETQYF.

The chain is built from TRBV19 and TRBJ2-3, with 8 bases identical to TRBD2. The V gene end was trimmed by 10 bases and the J gene end by 0 bases; junction bases not matched to a gene: 6. CDR1 LNHDA and CDR2 SQIVND come from the germline V gene (reference sequence). This CDR3 is 14 amino acids long. CDR3 bases: TGTGCCACTCGACCTAGCGGGAGCACAGATACGCAGTATTTT. It translates to CATRPSGSTDTQYF.

The V call is TRBV29-1, the J call TRBJ2-1, with 7 positions matching TRBD1. Unmatched junction bases numbered 4, after V lost 2 bases and J lost 3 bases. The CDR3 loop spans 14 amino acids. Germline values: CDR1 SQVTM, CDR2 ANQGSEA. Here the CDR3 DNA reads TGCAGCGTTGAACGACAGGGCCTCTACAATGAGCAGTTCTTC. As protein: CSVERQGLYNEQFF.

The chain links TRBV7-2 to TRBJ2-7; 14 bases align to TRBD2. After removal of 5 bases from V and 8 bases from J, the junction contained 11 bases not matched to a gene. Germline loops: CDR1 SGHTA, CDR2 FQGNSA. This CDR3 contains 16 residues. CDR3 in DNA: TGTGCCAGCAGCCGCCTCCCCGGGACTAGCGGGGGAAAGCAGTACTTC. Translating it yields CASSRLPGTSGGKQYF.

The chain couples TRBV9 to TRBJ1-1; D is unclear. Trimming cost V 2 bases and J 3 bases, with 8 bases left between them. The CDR3 contains 13 residues. In germline, CDR1 is SGDLS, CDR2 YYNGEE. Here the CDR3 reads CASSVRVDTEAFF. Here the CDR3 DNA reads TGTGCCAGCAGCGTCCGGGTCGACACTGAAGCTTTCTTT.

The V and J genes are TRBV4-3 and TRBJ1-2; D call uncertain. Germline V gene sequence: CDR1 LGHNA, CDR2 YSLEER. Trimming pared 1 base from V and 1 base from J, leaving 13 bases between. This CDR3 is 16 amino acids long. CDR3 sequence: CASSQGGIGLNYGYTF. The DNA for the CDR3 is TGCGCCAGCAGCCAAGGCGGCATTGGCCTTAACTATGGCTACACCTTC.

The chain recombines TRBV5-4 with TRBJ2-7; D might be TRBD1 (6 bases). V shed 3 bases and J shed 5 bases, with 18 bases lying between them. This CDR3 region has 15 residues. Germline lookup yields CDR1 SGHNT and CDR2 YYREEE (reference sequence). The CDR3 loop reads CASSWSGVVSHEQYF. CDR3 coding DNA: TGTGCCAGCAGCTGGTCAGGGGTGGTATCCCACGAGCAGTACTTC.

In nucleotides, the CDR3 is TGCGCCAGCAGCTTGGAAATGTTCAGCACAGACGGGGAGCTGTTTTTT. Encoded protein: CASSLEMFSTDGELFF. The chain employs TRBV5-1 and TRBJ2-2; no definite D call. The CDR3 has 16 residues. CDR1 SGHRS and CDR2 YFSETQ come from the germline V gene. V gave up 0 bases and J gave up 7 bases, with 16 bases separating them.

V is TRBV2 and J is TRBJ2-3; D gene uncertain. Per the germline V gene, CDR1 is SNHLY and CDR2 is FYNNEI. This CDR3 is 14 amino acids long. V was clipped by 8 bases and J by 2 bases, with 14 bases between them. The CDR3 DNA reads as TGTGCCAGCGGGCCGTCGGCCTCCACAGATACGCAGTATTTT. Its translation is CASGPSASTDTQYF. Together with reference TRBV2 and TRBJ2-3, the CDR3 gives the full variable domain: EPEVTQTPSHQVTQMGQEVILRCVPISNHLYFYWYRQILGQKVEFLVSFYNNEISEKSEIFDDQFSVERPDGSNFTLKIRSTKLEDSAMYFCASGPSASTDTQYFGPGTRLTVL.

The rearrangement joins TRBV29-1 to TRBJ2-3, with 8 positions matching TRBD1. This CDR3 contains 13 residues. The germline V gene encodes CDR1 SQVTM and CDR2 ANQGSEA. The ends lost 6 bases at V and 1 base at J; junction bases unmatched: 3. The DNA of the CDR3 is TGCAGCGTCCCGACAGGGGGCACAGATACGCAGTATTTT. Encoded protein: CSVPTGGTDTQYF.

The rearrangement uses TRBV18 and TRBJ2-2; 10 bases fit TRBD1. CDR3 length: 16 amino acids. Germline V CDR1 and CDR2: KGHSH, LQKENI. Trimming took 6 bases from V and 7 from J; bases not matched to a gene: 11. Here the CDR3 DNA reads TGTGCCAGCTCGACCCGAACCGGGACAGGGGACGGGGAGCTGTTTTTT. Residues: CASSTRTGTGDGELFF.

This clone has just one count. V and J are TRBV27 and TRBJ2-2; D might be TRBD1 (7 bases). The CDR3 extends over 16 amino acids. Trimming stripped 1 base from V and 4 bases from J, with 13 bases between. CDR1 and CDR2 (germline): MNHEY, SMNVEV (reference sequence). The CDR3 DNA sequence: TGTGCCAGCAGTTTATTGGGCCAGGGGGGCACCGGGGAGCTGTTTTTT. This gives the protein CASSLLGQGGTGELFF.

This clone has a single count. The V gene is TRBV30, the J gene TRBJ1-1; 8 bases agree with TRBD1. The CDR3 is 12 residues long. J gave up 8 bases and V 4 bases, and 6 bases lay outside the gene matches. Germline V gives CDR1 GTSNPN, CDR2 SVGIG (reference sequence). The CDR3 region has the DNA TGTGCCTGGAAGGCAGGGGGCTTGGAAGCTTTCTTT. Encoded protein: CAWKAGGLEAFF.

The chain uses TRBV15 and TRBJ2-2, with 7 bases fitting TRBD1. Trimming at V came to 7 bases and at J to 3 bases, leaving 5 bases not matched to a gene. This CDR3 region has 14 residues. From germline, CDR1 is LNHNV and CDR2 YYDKDF (reference sequence). In nucleotides, the CDR3 is TGTGCCACCACCTTGGACAGGTACACCGGGGAGCTGTTTTTT. Its protein is CATTLDRYTGELFF. Variable domain in full (rest from reference TRBV15 and TRBJ2-2): DAMVIQNPRYQVTQFGKPVTLSCSQTLNHNVMYWYQQKSSQAPKLLFHYYDKDFNNEADTPDNFQSRRPNTSFCFLDIRSPGLGDTAMYLCATTLDRYTGELFFGEGSRLTVL.

This clone was observed once. The genes are TRBV19 and TRBJ2-3; 13 positions match TRBD2. This CDR3 is built from 15 residues. Unmatched junction bases numbered 7, after V lost 9 bases and J lost 4 bases. The germline V gene has CDR1 LNHDA and CDR2 SQIVND (reference sequence). The CDR3 nucleotides are TGTGCCAGCCAGAGGACTAGCGGGAGCCCAGATACGCAGTATTTT. This encodes CASQRTSGSPDTQYF.